The sequence of this T cell receptor beta chain was determined in a study of T cells in Graves' hyperthyroidism and ophthalmopathy. This CDR3 has 15 residues. The germline V gene encodes CDR1 LGHDT and CDR2 YNNKEL (reference sequence). V trimming: 7 bases; J trimming: 4 bases; junction bases outside the gene matches: 5. TCR beta CDR3 sequences were amplified from RNA transcripts. The HTBI primer set drove a first-round RT-PCR of the TCR CDR3. One entry per CDR3 protein results from TCRdb running MiXCR on the multiplex PCR reads. Of about 560,000 distinct CDR3 sequences listed, around 15% are singletons. The definition of stable Graves' hyperthyroidism was no ophthalmopathy progression within 18 months. The sample holds a few counts of this clonotype.

This TCR derives from a woman in her late teens or twenties with Graves' hyperthyroidism. Sequenced sample: blood. V usage is TRBV3-1 and J usage is TRBJ2-1, with 12 positions matching TRBD2. The CDR3 DNA is TGTGCCAGCACCCGACTAGCGGGGGATTACAATGAGCAGTTCTTC. Protein: CASTRLAGDYNEQFF.